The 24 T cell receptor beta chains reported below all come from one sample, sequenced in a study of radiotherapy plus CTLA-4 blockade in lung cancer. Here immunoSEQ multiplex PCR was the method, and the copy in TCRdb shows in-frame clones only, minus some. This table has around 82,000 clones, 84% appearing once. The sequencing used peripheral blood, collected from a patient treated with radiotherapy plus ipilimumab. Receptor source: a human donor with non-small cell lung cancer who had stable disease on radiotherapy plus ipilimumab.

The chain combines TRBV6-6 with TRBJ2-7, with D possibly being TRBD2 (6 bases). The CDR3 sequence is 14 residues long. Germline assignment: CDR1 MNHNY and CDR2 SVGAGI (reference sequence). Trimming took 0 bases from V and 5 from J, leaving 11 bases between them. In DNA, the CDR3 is TGTGCCAGCAGTTACTCGTCTGGGGGGAACGAGCAGTACTTC. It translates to CASSYSSGGNEQYF.

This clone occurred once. The CDR3 bases are TGTGCCAGCAGTGCCCAACAGGGAATGCTTTCGAAACTGTTTTTT. This sequence encodes CASSAQQGMLSKLFF. The chain employs TRBV2 and TRBJ1-4; maybe TRBD1 (6 bases). CDR3 length equals 15 residues. V was pared by 4 bases and J by 11 bases, with 20 bases between. Germline CDR1 SNHLY, CDR2 FYNNEI.

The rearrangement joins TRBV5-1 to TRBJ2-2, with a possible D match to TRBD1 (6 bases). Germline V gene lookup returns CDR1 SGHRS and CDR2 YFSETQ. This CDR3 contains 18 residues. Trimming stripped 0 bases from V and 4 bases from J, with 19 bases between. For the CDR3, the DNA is TGCGCCAGCAGCTTGGGAGGAGTTCGGCAGGGGTTCACCGGGGAGCTGTTTTTT. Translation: CASSLGGVRQGFTGELFF. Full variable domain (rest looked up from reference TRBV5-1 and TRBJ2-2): KAGVTQTPRYLIKTRGQQVTLSCSPISGHRSVSWYQQTPGQGLQFLFEYFSETQRNKGNFPGRFSGRQFSNSRSEMNVSTLELGDSALYLCASSLGGVRQGFTGELFFGEGSRLTVL.

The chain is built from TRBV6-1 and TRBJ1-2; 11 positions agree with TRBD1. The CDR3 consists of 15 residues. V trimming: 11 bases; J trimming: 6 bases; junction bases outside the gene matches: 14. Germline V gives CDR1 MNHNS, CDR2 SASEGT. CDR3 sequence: CAGTKGQGVFDGYTF. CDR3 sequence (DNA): TGTGCCGGTACAAAGGGACAGGGGGTATTCGATGGCTACACCTTC.

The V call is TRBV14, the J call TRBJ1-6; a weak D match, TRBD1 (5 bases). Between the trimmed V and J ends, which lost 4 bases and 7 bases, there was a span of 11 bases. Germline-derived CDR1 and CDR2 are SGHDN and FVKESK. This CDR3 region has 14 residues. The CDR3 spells CASSPGSLNSPLHF. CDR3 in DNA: TGTGCCAGCAGCCCAGGGTCGCTAAATTCACCCCTCCACTTT. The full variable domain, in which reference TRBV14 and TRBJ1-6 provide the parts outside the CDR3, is EAGVTQFPSHSVIEKGQTVTLRCDPISGHDNLYWYRRVMGKEIKFLLHFVKESKQDESGMPNNRFLAERTGGTYSTLKVQPAELEDSGVYFCASSPGSLNSPLHFGNGTRLTVT.

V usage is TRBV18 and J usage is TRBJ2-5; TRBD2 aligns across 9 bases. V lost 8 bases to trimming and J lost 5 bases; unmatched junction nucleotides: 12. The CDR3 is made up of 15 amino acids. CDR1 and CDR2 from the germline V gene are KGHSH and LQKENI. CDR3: CASVRAGGRMETQYF. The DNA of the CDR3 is TGTGCCAGCGTCCGGGCGGGGGGGCGAATGGAGACCCAGTACTTC.

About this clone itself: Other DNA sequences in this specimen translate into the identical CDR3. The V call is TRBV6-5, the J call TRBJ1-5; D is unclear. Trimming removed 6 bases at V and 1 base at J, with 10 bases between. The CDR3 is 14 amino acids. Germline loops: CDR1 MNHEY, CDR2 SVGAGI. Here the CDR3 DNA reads TGTGCCAGCAGCTCGGGAGGAAGCAATCAGCCCCAGCATTTT. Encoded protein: CASSSGGSNQPQHF.

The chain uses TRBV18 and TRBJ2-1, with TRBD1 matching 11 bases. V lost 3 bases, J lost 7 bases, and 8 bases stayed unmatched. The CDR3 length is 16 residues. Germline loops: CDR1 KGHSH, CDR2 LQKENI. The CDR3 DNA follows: TGTGCCAGCTCACCGAGGACAGGGGGCGCAAATAATGAGCAGTTCTTC. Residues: CASSPRTGGANNEQFF.

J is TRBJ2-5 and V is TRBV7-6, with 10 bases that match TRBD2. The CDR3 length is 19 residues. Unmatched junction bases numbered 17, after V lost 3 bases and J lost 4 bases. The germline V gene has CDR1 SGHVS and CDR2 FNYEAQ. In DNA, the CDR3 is TGTGCCAGCAGCTTCAGTCATCGCAGCGGGGGGGCGAGGCGAGAGACCCAGTACTTC. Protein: CASSFSHRSGGARRETQYF.

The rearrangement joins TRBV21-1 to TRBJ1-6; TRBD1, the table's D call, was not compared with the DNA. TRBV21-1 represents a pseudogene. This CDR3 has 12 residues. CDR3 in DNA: TGTGCCAGCGACAGTCATAATTCACCCCTCCACTTT. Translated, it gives CASDSHNSPLHF.

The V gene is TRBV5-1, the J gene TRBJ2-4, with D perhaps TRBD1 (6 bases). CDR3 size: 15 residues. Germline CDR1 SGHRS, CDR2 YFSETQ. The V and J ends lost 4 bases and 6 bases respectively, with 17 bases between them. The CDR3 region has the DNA TGCGCCAGCAGCCAAGGGGGTGGCATGGTAAACATTCAGTACTTC. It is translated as CASSQGGGMVNIQYF. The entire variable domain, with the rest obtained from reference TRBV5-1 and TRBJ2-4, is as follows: KAGVTQTPRYLIKTRGQQVTLSCSPISGHRSVSWYQQTPGQGLQFLFEYFSETQRNKGNFPGRFSGRQFSNSRSEMNVSTLELGDSALYLCASSQGGGMVNIQYFGAGTRLSVL.

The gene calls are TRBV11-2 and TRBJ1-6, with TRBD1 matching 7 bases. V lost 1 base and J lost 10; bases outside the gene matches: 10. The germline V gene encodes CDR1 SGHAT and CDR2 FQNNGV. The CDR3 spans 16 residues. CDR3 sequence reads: CASSLGPGTVNSPLHF. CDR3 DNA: TGTGCCAGCAGCTTAGGCCCCGGGACAGTGAACTCACCCCTCCACTTT.

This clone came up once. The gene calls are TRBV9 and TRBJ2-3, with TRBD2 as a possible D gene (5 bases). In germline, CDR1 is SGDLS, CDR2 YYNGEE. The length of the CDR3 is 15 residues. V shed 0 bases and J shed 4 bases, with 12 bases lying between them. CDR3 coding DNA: TGTGCCAGCAGCGTAGGGACGGGAAGGGCAGATACGCAGTATTTT. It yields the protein CASSVGTGRADTQYF.

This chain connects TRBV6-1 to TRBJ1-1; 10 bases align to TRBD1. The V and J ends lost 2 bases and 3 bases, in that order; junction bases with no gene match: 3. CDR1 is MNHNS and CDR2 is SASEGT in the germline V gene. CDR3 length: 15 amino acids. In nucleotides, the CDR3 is TGTGCCAGCAGTGAAAATGACAGGGGGCACACTGAAGCTTTCTTT. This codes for CASSENDRGHTEAFF.

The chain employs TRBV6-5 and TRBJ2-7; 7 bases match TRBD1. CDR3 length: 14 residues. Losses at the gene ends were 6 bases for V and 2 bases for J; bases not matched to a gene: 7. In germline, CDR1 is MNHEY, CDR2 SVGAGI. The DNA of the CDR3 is TGTGCCAGCAGCGCCTCTGGGACAGCCTACGAGCAGTACTTC. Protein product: CASSASGTAYEQYF.

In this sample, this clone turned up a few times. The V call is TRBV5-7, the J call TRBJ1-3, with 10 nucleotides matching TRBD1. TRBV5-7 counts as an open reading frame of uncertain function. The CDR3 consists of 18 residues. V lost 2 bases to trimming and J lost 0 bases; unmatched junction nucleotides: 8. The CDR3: CASSFWDRGQSSGNTIYF. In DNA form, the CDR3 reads TGTGCCAGCAGCTTTTGGGACAGGGGCCAGAGCTCTGGAAACACCATATATTTT.

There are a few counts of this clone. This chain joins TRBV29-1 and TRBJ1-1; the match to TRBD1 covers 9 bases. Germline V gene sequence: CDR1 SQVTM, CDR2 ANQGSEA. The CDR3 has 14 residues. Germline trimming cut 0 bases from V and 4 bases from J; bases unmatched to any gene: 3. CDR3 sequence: CSVEELTGGTEAFF. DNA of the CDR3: TGCAGCGTTGAAGAGTTGACAGGGGGCACTGAAGCTTTCTTT.

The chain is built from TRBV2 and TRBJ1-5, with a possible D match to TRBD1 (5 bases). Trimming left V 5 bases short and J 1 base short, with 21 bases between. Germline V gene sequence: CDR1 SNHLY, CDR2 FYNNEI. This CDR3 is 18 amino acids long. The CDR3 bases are TGTGCCAGCAGTCCCTTTCTCGGGCAGGGTGAAAGCAATCAGCCCCAGCATTTT. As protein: CASSPFLGQGESNQPQHF.

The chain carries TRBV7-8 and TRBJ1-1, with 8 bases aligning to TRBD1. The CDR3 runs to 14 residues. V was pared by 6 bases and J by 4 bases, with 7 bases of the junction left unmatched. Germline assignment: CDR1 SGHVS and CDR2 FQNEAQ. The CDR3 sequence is CASRPGQGSTEAFF. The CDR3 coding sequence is TGTGCCAGCAGACCCGGACAGGGAAGCACTGAAGCTTTCTTT.

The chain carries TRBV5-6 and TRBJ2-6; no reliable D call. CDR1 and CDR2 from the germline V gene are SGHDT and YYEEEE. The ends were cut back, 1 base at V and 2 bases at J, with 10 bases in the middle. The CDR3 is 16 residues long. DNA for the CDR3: TGTGCCAGCAGCTTGCCCGTAGGGACTGGGGCCAACGTCCTGACTTTC. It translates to CASSLPVGTGANVLTF.

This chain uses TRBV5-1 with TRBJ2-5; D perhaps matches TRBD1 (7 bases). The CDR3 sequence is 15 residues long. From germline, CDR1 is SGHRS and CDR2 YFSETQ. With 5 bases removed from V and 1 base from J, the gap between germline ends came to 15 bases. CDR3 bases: TGCGCCAGCAGTAGACAGGGAGGTCTCCAAGAGACCCAGTACTTC. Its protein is CASSRQGGLQETQYF.

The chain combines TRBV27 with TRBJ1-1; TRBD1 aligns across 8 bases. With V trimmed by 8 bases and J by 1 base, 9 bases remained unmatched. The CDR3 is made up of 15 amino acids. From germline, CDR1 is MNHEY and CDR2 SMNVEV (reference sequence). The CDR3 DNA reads TGTGCCAGCCTTACGACAGGGGACGGGAACACTGAAGCTTTCTTT. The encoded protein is CASLTTGDGNTEAFF.

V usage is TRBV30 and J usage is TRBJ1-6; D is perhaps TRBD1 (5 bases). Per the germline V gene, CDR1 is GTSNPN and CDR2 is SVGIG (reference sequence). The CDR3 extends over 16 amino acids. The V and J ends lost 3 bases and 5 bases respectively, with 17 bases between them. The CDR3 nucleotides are TGTGCCTGGAGGGCAGGCCGGGGACCCAATAATTCACCCCTCCACTTT. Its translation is CAWRAGRGPNNSPLHF.

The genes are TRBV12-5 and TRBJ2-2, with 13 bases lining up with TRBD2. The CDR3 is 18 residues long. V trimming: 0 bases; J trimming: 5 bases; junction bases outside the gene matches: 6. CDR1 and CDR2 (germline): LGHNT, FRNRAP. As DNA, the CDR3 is TGTGCTAGTGGTTTGGTAGAGTGGACTAGCGGGAGAACCGGGGAGCTGTTTTTT. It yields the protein CASGLVEWTSGRTGELFF.